This T cell receptor (beta chain) was recorded in a study of quantifying T cell responses using KT2 cells. The overall study: TCR alpha and beta constant-region primers primed reverse transcription of RNA. The second PCR ran as a qPCR until a predetermined fluorescence threshold was reached.

Each cDNA got a UMI-containing oligo ligated at its 3' end. An equimolar mix of RC1.1 and RC1.2 primed the beta chain across TRBC1 and TRBC2. TCRdb re-called the UMI-ligation and nested PCR reads with MiXCR, one entry per CDR3 protein. Of 42,000 or so distinct CDR3 sequences in the sample, about a sixth were seen once. Concerning this clonotype: Antigen: not known.

Known numbers of the T cell clone KT2 were added to PBMC. Fixed numbers of PBMC received varying amounts of KT2 cells. Points from the study as a whole: KT2 clone alpha and beta sequence counts scaled linearly with input KT2 cell number.

The sequencing sample was made of PBMCs spiked with cells of the T cell clone KT2. This TCR derives from a human donor.

The CDR3 loop is CASSSDTTDTQYF. The CDR3 nucleotides are TGTGCCAGCAGTTCGGACACCACAGATACGCAGTATTTT. V usage is TRBV6-4 and J usage is TRBJ2-3; D possibly corresponds to TRBD1 (5 bases). This CDR3 comprises 13 residues. V was trimmed by 5 bases and J by 2 bases, leaving 8 bases between them. Germline V gene sequence: CDR1 MRHNA, CDR2 SNTAGT.